A single sample is the source of the 8 T cell receptor beta chains below, sequenced in a study of T-cell memory formation after mild COVID-19 (dated by TCRdb to the early 2020s). Library creation used 5' RACE. This sample was sequenced with an Illumina NovaSeq 6000. Clones were called with MiXCR by TCRdb after fastp trimmed the public reads at Q25, and only in-frame beta chains were retained. Rows with one shared CDR3 protein collapse into an entry with the most common genes and DNA. This sample is represented by 400,000 to 500,000 distinct CDR3 sequences; 24% of them were singletons. The ten largest clones take up 8.5% to 10% of the sample. The specimen was PBMCs or a T cell subset sorted from them (not recorded which). These TCRs come from an adult woman who had mild COVID-19 (a few samples of this study predate the infection). The sample titles of this study are shuffled in the database, so cell type and time point are left out; the donor was told from shared clones.

The V and J genes are TRBV20-1 and TRBJ1-1, with unresolved D. CDR1 DFQATT and CDR2 SNEGSKA come from the germline V gene (reference sequence). The CDR3 has 12 amino acids. V lost 5 bases and J 7 bases, leaving 14 bases between the germline ends. This CDR3 reads CSALGYRYEAFF. As DNA, the CDR3 is TGCAGTGCTCTGGGGTATCGATATGAAGCTTTCTTT.

The chain employs TRBV7-9 and TRBJ2-3; D not resolved. The germline gives CDR1 SEHNR, CDR2 FQNEAQ (reference sequence). The CDR3 sequence is 17 residues long. V lost 5 bases and J 2 bases, leaving 20 bases between the germline ends. The CDR3: CASSPSWPRTHTDTQYF. In nucleotides, the CDR3 is TGTGCCAGCAGCCCTTCTTGGCCCAGGACGCACACAGATACGCAGTATTTT.

The genes are TRBV24-1 and TRBJ2-2; 7 bases agree with TRBD2. Germline CDR1 is KGHDR and CDR2 is SFDVKD. The CDR3 covers 16 residues. With V trimmed by 4 bases and J by 5 bases, 9 bases remained unmatched. CDR3 in DNA: TGTGCCACCAGTGACAACTGGCGGGAGAGGACCGGGGAGCTGTTTTTT. This gives the protein CATSDNWRERTGELFF.

The CDR3 is CASSQSGAGADTQYF. As DNA, the CDR3 is TGCGCCAGCAGCCAGTCGGGGGCAGGGGCAGATACGCAGTATTTT. V and J are TRBV4-1 and TRBJ2-3; the D call may be TRBD1 or TRBD2 (6 bases each). Germline values: CDR1 MGHRA, CDR2 YSYEKL. V lost 3 bases, J lost 4 bases, and 14 bases lay in between. The length of the CDR3 is 15 residues.

This sequence joins TRBV12-3 or TRBV12-4 and TRBJ2-3, with D perhaps TRBD2 (7 bases). The CDR3 covers 15 residues. V shed 7 bases and J shed 4 bases, with 18 bases lying between them. The DNA of the CDR3 is TGTGCCAGCAAGACCACCCGGGGGGCATCAGATACGCAGTATTTT. This sequence encodes CASKTTRGASDTQYF.

The V and J genes are TRBV29-1 and TRBJ2-1; 9 bases are a match to TRBD1. The CDR3 spans 14 residues. J lost 6 bases, V lost 7 bases, and 10 bases had no gene match. The germline gives CDR1 SQVTM, CDR2 ANQGSEA. CDR3 coding DNA: TGCAGCGCCGATTCCGGGACAGGGACCAATGAGCAGTTCTTC. Translated, it gives CSADSGTGTNEQFF.

This clonotype turned up a few times. The chain uses TRBV11-3 and TRBJ2-5; 13 nucleotides line up with TRBD2. With 5 bases clipped from V and 4 bases from J, the junction kept 16 bases outside the gene matches. The CDR3 length is 19 residues. CDR1 and CDR2 from the germline V gene are SGHNT and YENEEA. CDR3 residues: CASSARTSGSLGVAETQYF. CDR3 DNA: TGTGCCAGCAGCGCTCGGACTAGCGGGAGTCTAGGAGTGGCAGAGACCCAGTACTTC.

A few counts support this clonotype. This rearrangement joins TRBV2 to TRBJ2-1, with D perhaps TRBD2 (6 bases). CDR1 and CDR2 from the germline V gene are SNHLY and FYNNEI. Trimming shortened V by 8 bases and J by 4 bases, and 15 bases separated the two germline ends. CDR3 size: 14 residues. In nucleotides, the CDR3 is TGTGCCAGCGGAGCGGGCTCTGGGTACAATGAGCAGTTCTTC. This encodes CASGAGSGYNEQFF.